The 29 T cell receptor beta chains below come from one sample, sequenced in a study of shared clonotypes between healthy human individuals. The table came from immunoSEQ multiplex PCR; TCRdb's copy has only in-frame clones and leaves some out. Here the sample spans some 470,000 clones, roughly four fifths being singletons. The sequencing input was PBMCs. Receptors were obtained from a woman aged 40 to 49 in good health. Some clones in this sample may be carry-over from other donors' samples.

This clone was observed once. V usage is TRBV12-5 and J usage is TRBJ2-7; D is undetermined. The CDR3 spans 14 residues. Trimming took off 7 bases at V and 0 bases at J, with 13 bases between the two ends. Germline loops: CDR1 LGHNT, CDR2 FRNRAP. DNA for the CDR3: TGTGCTAGTGCCAAGGACCCAGCCTCCTACGAGCAGTACTTC. It yields the protein CASAKDPASYEQYF.

About this clone itself: The junction and the germline gene differ at one end; a read error may be behind it. This rearrangement joins TRBV27 to TRBJ2-1, with TRBD2 matching 13 bases. Germline CDR1 MNHEY, CDR2 SMNVEV (reference sequence). The CDR3 is made up of 12 amino acids. CDR3: CASSKGLAGVIF. The CDR3 nucleotides read TGTGCCAGCAGTAAAGGACTAGCGGGAGTGATCTTC.

The chain combines TRBV11-3 with TRBJ2-5; D is ambiguous. Germline assignment: CDR1 SGHNT and CDR2 YENEEA. The length of the CDR3 is 13 residues. V was clipped by 2 bases and J by 5 bases, with 9 bases between them. CDR3 coding DNA: TGTGCCAGCAGCTTACTATTTGGGGAGACCCAGTACTTC. This encodes CASSLLFGETQYF.

The chain couples TRBV7-6 to TRBJ2-1; D uncertain. CDR3 length: 12 residues. V lost 1 base, J lost 10 bases, and 8 bases lay in between. Germline V gene lookup returns CDR1 SGHVS and CDR2 FNYEAQ. The CDR3 DNA is TGTGCCAGCAGCTTAGTTGGAGAGGAGCAGTTCTTC. Protein product: CASSLVGEEQFF.

This clone was detected once. The V gene is TRBV28, the J gene TRBJ2-1, with 7 nucleotides matching TRBD2. From germline, CDR1 is MDHEN and CDR2 SYDVKM. The V gene end was trimmed by 10 bases and the J gene end by 9 bases; junction bases not matched to a gene: 6. This CDR3 has 11 residues. CDR3 sequence: CATLGRAEQFF. CDR3 nucleotides: TGTGCCACCCTGGGGAGGGCTGAGCAGTTCTTC.

This clone is a singleton in its sample. The chain links TRBV6-6 to TRBJ2-7, with 9 positions matching TRBD1. CDR3 length: 15 amino acids. V was clipped by 2 bases and J by 0 bases; unmatched bases: 2. In germline, CDR1 is MNHNY, CDR2 SVGAGI (reference sequence). The CDR3 nucleotides are TGTGCCAGCAGTTACCACAGGGGGCACTCCTACGAGCAGTACTTC. Residues: CASSYHRGHSYEQYF.

This chain uses TRBV5-1 with TRBJ1-1; D not resolved. Germline V lookup: CDR1 SGHRS, CDR2 YFSETQ. Trimming left V 2 bases short and J 4 bases short, with 15 bases between. CDR3 length: 15 residues. CDR3 sequence reads: CASSFKRDGLTEAFF. The CDR3 DNA reads as TGCGCCAGCAGCTTTAAGAGAGACGGGCTCACTGAAGCTTTCTTT.

The chain has TRBV19 and TRBJ2-1; TRBD1 agrees at 10 bases. Germline CDR1 and CDR2: LNHDA and SQIVND (reference sequence). The V segment lost 7 bases and the J segment 6 bases; nucleotides outside the gene matches: 15. CDR3 length: 17 amino acids. For the CDR3, the DNA is TGTGCCAGTACCGAACAAGCGGGGACAGGGGCCCTCAATGAGCAGTTCTTC. Translating gives CASTEQAGTGALNEQFF.

The chain employs TRBV5-1 and TRBJ1-3; D is possibly TRBD1 (6 bases). V shed 0 bases and J shed 0 bases, with 10 bases lying between them. This CDR3 is 16 amino acids long. From germline, CDR1 is SGHRS and CDR2 YFSETQ. CDR3 in amino acids: CASSLAGHLSGNTIYF. The CDR3 bases are TGCGCCAGCAGCTTGGCGGGACACCTCTCTGGAAACACCATATATTTT.

The J gene is TRBJ1-1, the V gene TRBV5-1; D remains ambiguous. The germline V gene encodes CDR1 SGHRS and CDR2 YFSETQ. CDR3 size: 14 residues. V was shortened by 2 bases and J by 4 bases, with 12 bases between the two germline ends. As DNA, the CDR3 is TGCGCCAGCAGCTTATCAGGAGAGCCCACTGAAGCTTTCTTT. Protein product: CASSLSGEPTEAFF.

This clone was counted a single time. As DNA, the CDR3 is TGTGCCAGCACTCCCACGGCTGGGCTAGCGGGAGGTACCCAGTACTTC. Amino acid sequence: CASTPTAGLAGGTQYF. The rearrangement links TRBV7-9 to TRBJ2-5; 11 nucleotides line up with TRBD2. CDR3 length equals 16 residues. The trim removed 7 bases at V and 8 bases at J, leaving 15 bases unmatched. CDR1 is SEHNR and CDR2 is FQNEAQ in the germline V gene (reference sequence).

V and J are TRBV7-6 and TRBJ2-7; 10 positions match TRBD2. The CDR3 consists of 17 residues. J lost 7 bases, V lost 2 bases, and 14 bases had no gene match. Germline lookup yields CDR1 SGHVS and CDR2 FNYEAQ. CDR3: CASSLFPRTSGSWEQYF. The DNA for the CDR3 is TGTGCCAGCAGCTTATTTCCTAGGACTAGCGGTTCGTGGGAGCAGTACTTC.

The rearrangement links TRBV4-1 to TRBJ2-7; TRBD1 matches at 8 bases. CDR1 and CDR2 (germline): MGHRA, YSYEKL. J was trimmed by 5 bases and V by 3 bases; bases with no gene match: 6. The CDR3 is 14 residues long. The chain's CDR3 is CASSHYGQGHEQYF. DNA of the CDR3: TGCGCCAGCAGCCACTATGGACAGGGCCACGAGCAGTACTTC.

The chain joins TRBV25-1 to TRBJ2-7; tentative D call: TRBD2 (5 bases). CDR1 and CDR2 (germline): MGHDK, SYGVNS. The CDR3 extends over 14 amino acids. Trimming cost V 0 bases and J 2 bases, with 8 bases left between them. DNA for the CDR3: TGTGCCAGCAGTGAATACGGGGAAACCTACGAGCAGTACTTC. Protein product: CASSEYGETYEQYF.

This chain joins TRBV10-2 and TRBJ2-3; TRBD1 or TRBD2 may be the D gene (5 bases each). The CDR3 runs to 17 residues. V shed 0 bases and J shed 0 bases, with 13 bases lying between them. Germline lookup yields CDR1 WSHSY and CDR2 SAAADI. The DNA of the CDR3 is TGCGCCAGCAGTGAGTCGGGGGTTGGGATAAGCACAGATACGCAGTATTTT. Translating gives CASSESGVGISTDTQYF.

V is TRBV5-1 and J is TRBJ2-3; 12 bases are a match to TRBD2. J lost 0 bases, V lost 4 bases, and 3 bases had no gene match. Germline loops: CDR1 SGHRS, CDR2 YFSETQ. The CDR3 is 16 amino acids. CDR3 nucleotide sequence: TGCGCCAGCAGCCAGGGGACTAGCGGGAGCACAGATACGCAGTATTTT. It translates to CASSQGTSGSTDTQYF.

Comments on this clone: This may be a read error: a much more frequent sequence differs by one nucleotide. Other DNA sequences in this specimen translate into the identical CDR3. J is TRBJ1-5 and V is TRBV6-5, with 8 nucleotides matching TRBD1. CDR3 size: 14 residues. J was trimmed by 4 bases and V by 2 bases; bases with no gene match: 1. Per germline, CDR1 MNHEY and CDR2 SVGAGI. DNA of the CDR3: TGTGCCAGCAGTTACGGACAGGGAAATCAGCCCCAGCATTTT. It codes for CASSYGQGNQPQHF.

The chain employs TRBV28 and TRBJ1-5; no firm D call. The germline V gene encodes CDR1 MDHEN and CDR2 SYDVKM. Trimming removed 6 bases at V and 11 bases at J, with 8 bases between. The CDR3 totals 10 residues. Written as DNA, the CDR3 is TGTGCCAGCAGCCACTCAACCCAGCATTTT. The encoded protein is CASSHSTQHF.

This clone showed up just once. The chain joins TRBV19 to TRBJ2-1; no clear D gene. Trimming pared 6 bases from V and 6 bases from J, leaving 18 bases between. The length of the CDR3 is 15 residues. CDR1 is LNHDA, CDR2 SQIVND, per germline (reference sequence). The CDR3 region is CASSLALSASNEQFF. CDR3 in DNA: TGTGCCAGTAGCTTGGCCCTCTCCGCCTCCAATGAGCAGTTCTTC.

This chain connects TRBV2 to TRBJ1-5, with TRBD1 identical over 8 bases. This CDR3 has 15 amino acids. Germline V gene lookup returns CDR1 SNHLY and CDR2 FYNNEI. Trimming cost V 7 bases and J 3 bases; bases outside gene matches: 8. The CDR3 region has the DNA TGTGCCAGCATTCTAGACAGGGGAAACAATCAGCCCCAGCATTTT. Encoded protein: CASILDRGNNQPQHF.

Concerning this clone: An end of the junction does not agree with germline; a read error may underlie this. The sample has other DNA sequences that encode this CDR3 too. This sequence joins TRBV29-1 and TRBJ1-2; D not resolved. This CDR3 contains 15 residues. Germline V gene lookup returns CDR1 SQVTM and CDR2 ANQGSEA. For the CDR3, the DNA is TGCAGCGTTAATGAGGACGGCGGGGATAACTATGGCTACACCTTT. The encoded protein is CSVNEDGGDNYGYTF.

A remark on this clone: At the DNA level, this CDR3 is encoded by other sequences in the same sample as well. The chain carries TRBV18 and TRBJ1-2; D remains ambiguous. V lost 3 bases and J 1 base, leaving 6 bases between the germline ends. The CDR3 sequence is 13 residues long. Germline V gene data show CDR1 as KGHSH and CDR2 as LQKENI. CDR3 region: CASSPPGNYGYTF. The DNA of the CDR3 is TGTGCCAGCTCACCCCCGGGTAACTATGGCTACACCTTC.

This clone was counted a single time. In DNA form, the CDR3 reads TGTGCCAGCAGCAGATCCGGGACTAGCGTTTACAATGAGCAGTTCTTC. Translated, it gives CASSRSGTSVYNEQFF. The chain joins TRBV27 to TRBJ2-1; 10 bases line up with TRBD2. The J segment lost 4 bases and the V segment lost 6 bases, leaving 9 bases of the junction unmatched. CDR3 length: 16 residues. Germline lookup yields CDR1 MNHEY and CDR2 SMNVEV (reference sequence).

Points on this clone: With a far larger clone one base away, a read error is the likely cause. The genes are TRBV4-3 and TRBJ2-7; 7 positions match TRBD2. This CDR3 has 17 residues. CDR1 is LGHNA and CDR2 is YSLEER in the germline V gene. Trimming cost V 0 bases and J 6 bases; bases outside gene matches: 14. CDR3 in DNA: TGCGCCAGCAGCCAAGATAAAGGACTAGTGAATTATGGCGAGCAGTACTTC. Its translation is CASSQDKGLVNYGEQYF.

The J gene is TRBJ2-7, the V gene TRBV11-2; D may be TRBD2 (6 bases). Germline V gene lookup returns CDR1 SGHAT and CDR2 FQNNGV. This CDR3 contains 14 residues. With 5 bases removed from V and 6 bases from J, the gap between germline ends came to 17 bases. The CDR3 region is CASSMDAGRGEQYF. As DNA, the CDR3 is TGTGCCAGCAGCATGGACGCAGGGCGGGGCGAGCAGTACTTC.

The chain links TRBV6-5 to TRBJ1-5; D is uncertain. Germline CDR1 reads MNHEY; CDR2 reads SVGAGI. The CDR3 has 14 residues. V was trimmed by 6 bases and J by 1 base, leaving 10 bases between them. The CDR3 DNA reads as TGTGCCAGCAGCCCTGTGGGGAGCAATCAGCCCCAGCATTTT. Amino acids: CASSPVGSNQPQHF.

V usage is TRBV2 and J usage is TRBJ2-2; tentative D call: TRBD1 (5 bases). CDR3 length: 14 amino acids. Germline-derived CDR1 and CDR2 are SNHLY and FYNNEI. Trimming took 7 bases from V and 6 from J, leaving 15 bases between them. The CDR3 nucleotides are TGTGCCAGCATCAATTACCTGGGGCCCGGGGAGCTGTTTTTT. Residues: CASINYLGPGELFF.

The chain carries TRBV4-2 and TRBJ1-2; 7 bases align to TRBD1. The CDR3 loop spans 16 amino acids. Germline-derived CDR1 and CDR2 are LGHNA and YNFKEQ. V lost 3 bases to trimming and J lost 5 bases; unmatched junction nucleotides: 12. The CDR3 DNA reads as TGTGCCAGCAGCCAGACCCAGGGGGTGAAACCTTATGGCTACACCTTC. This gives the protein CASSQTQGVKPYGYTF.

The table lists this clone with many counts. The chain links TRBV27 to TRBJ2-2; 8 bases are shared with TRBD1. This CDR3 has 15 residues. The V gene end was trimmed by 5 bases and the J gene end by 6 bases; junction bases not matched to a gene: 8. Germline V lookup: CDR1 MNHEY, CDR2 SMNVEV (reference sequence). The CDR3, as DNA: TGTGCCAGCAGTCCTGACAGGGGTGAGGCCGGGGAGCTGTTTTTT. Its protein is CASSPDRGEAGELFF.